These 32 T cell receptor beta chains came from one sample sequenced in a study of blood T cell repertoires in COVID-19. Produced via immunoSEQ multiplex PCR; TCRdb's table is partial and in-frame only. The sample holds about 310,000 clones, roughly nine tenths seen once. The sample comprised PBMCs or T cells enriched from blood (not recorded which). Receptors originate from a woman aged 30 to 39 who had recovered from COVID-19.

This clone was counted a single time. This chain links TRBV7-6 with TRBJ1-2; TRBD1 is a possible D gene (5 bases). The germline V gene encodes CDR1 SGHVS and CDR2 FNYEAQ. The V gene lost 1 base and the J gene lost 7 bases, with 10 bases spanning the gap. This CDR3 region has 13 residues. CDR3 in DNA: TGTGCCAGCAGCTTAGAAGGGGCTCTTGGCTACACCTTC. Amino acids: CASSLEGALGYTF.

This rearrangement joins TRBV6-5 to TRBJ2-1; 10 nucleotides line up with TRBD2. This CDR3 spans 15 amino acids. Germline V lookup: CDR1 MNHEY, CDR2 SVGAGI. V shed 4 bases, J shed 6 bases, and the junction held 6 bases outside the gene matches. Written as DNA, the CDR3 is TGTGCCAGCAGTTTGACTAGCGGGTACAGCAATGAGCAGTTCTTC. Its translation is CASSLTSGYSNEQFF.

CDR3 sequence (DNA): TGTGCCAGCAGTTTAGGTAACTTGGGGAGGCAGCCCCAGCATTTT. This translates into CASSLGNLGRQPQHF. V usage is TRBV28 and J usage is TRBJ1-5; D gene unclear. CDR3 length: 15 residues. Between the trimmed V and J ends, which lost 2 bases and 7 bases, there was a span of 15 bases. Germline values: CDR1 MDHEN, CDR2 SYDVKM.

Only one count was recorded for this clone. In nucleotides, the CDR3 is TGTGCCAGCAGTGTTTCTGGGACACGTTATAGCAATCAGCCCCAGCATTTT. Translation gives CASSVSGTRYSNQPQHF. V is TRBV2 and J is TRBJ1-5, with TRBD1 as a possible D gene (6 bases). This CDR3 region has 17 residues. With 4 bases removed from V and 0 bases from J, the gap between germline ends came to 16 bases. Germline V CDR1 and CDR2: SNHLY, FYNNEI.

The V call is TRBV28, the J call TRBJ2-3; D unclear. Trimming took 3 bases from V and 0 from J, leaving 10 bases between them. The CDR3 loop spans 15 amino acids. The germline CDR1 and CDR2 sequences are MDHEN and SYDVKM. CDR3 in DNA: TGTGCCAGCAGTTTTGCATCCGGTAGCACAGATACGCAGTATTTT. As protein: CASSFASGSTDTQYF.

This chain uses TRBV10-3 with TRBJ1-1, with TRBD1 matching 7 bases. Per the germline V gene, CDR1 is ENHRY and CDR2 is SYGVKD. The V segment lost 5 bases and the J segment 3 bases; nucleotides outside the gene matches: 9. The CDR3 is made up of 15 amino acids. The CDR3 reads CAISLNRGTHTEAFF. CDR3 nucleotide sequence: TGTGCCATCAGTCTTAACAGGGGAACCCACACTGAAGCTTTCTTT.

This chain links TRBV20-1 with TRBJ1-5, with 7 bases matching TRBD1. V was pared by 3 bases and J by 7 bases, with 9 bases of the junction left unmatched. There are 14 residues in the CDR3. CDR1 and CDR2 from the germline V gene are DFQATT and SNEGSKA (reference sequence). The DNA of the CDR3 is TGCAGTGCTAGTCGACAGGGCGGAAGGCAGCCCCAGCATTTT. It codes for CSASRQGGRQPQHF.

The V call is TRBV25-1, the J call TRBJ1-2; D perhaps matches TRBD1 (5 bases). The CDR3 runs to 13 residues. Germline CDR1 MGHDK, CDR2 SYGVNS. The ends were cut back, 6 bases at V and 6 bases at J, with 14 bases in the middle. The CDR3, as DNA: TGTGCCAGCAGGGAAAGTAGCAGGGATGGCTACACCTTC. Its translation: CASRESSRDGYTF.

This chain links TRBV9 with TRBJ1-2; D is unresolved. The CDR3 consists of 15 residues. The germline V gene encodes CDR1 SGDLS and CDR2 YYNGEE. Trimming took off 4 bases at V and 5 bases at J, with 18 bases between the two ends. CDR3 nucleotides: TGTGCCAGCAGCCCCTCCGCGGGATTCTCGTATGGCTACACCTTC. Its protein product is CASSPSAGFSYGYTF.

CDR3 coding DNA: TGTGCCAGCAGACTAGCGGGCCAAGAGACCCAGTACTTC. As protein: CASRLAGQETQYF. The V and J genes are TRBV11-1 and TRBJ2-5, with 9 bases fitting TRBD2. V lost 6 bases to trimming and J lost 1 base; unmatched junction nucleotides: 0. Germline V gene lookup returns CDR1 SGHAT and CDR2 FQDESV (reference sequence). The CDR3 contains 13 residues.

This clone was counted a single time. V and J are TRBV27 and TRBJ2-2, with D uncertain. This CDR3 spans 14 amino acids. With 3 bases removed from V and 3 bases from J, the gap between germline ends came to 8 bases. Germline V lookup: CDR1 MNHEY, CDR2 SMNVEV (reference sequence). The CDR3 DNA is TGTGCCAGCAGTTTCTTTATTTACACCGGGGAGCTGTTTTTT. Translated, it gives CASSFFIYTGELFF.

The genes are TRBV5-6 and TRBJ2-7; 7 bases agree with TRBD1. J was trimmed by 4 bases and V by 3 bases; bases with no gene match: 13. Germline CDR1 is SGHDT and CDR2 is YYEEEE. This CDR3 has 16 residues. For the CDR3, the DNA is TGTGCCAGCAGCTCCGAACAGGGGCCAAGGTCGTACGAGCAGTACTTC. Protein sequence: CASSSEQGPRSYEQYF.

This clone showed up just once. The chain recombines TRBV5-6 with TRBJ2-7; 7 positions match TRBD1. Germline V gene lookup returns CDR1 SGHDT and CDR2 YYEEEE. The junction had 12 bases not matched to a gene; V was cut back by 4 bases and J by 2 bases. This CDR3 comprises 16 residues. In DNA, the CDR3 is TGTGCCAGCAGCCTGGGACAGATGATAATTCCCTACGAGCAGTACTTC. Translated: CASSLGQMIIPYEQYF.

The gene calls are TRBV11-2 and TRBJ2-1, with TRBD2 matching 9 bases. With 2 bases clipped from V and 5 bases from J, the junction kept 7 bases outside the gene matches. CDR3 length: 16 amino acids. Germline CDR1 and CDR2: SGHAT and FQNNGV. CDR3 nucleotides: TGTGCCAGCAGCTTAAAGAGCGGGAGGCCCGACAATGAGCAGTTCTTC. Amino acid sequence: CASSLKSGRPDNEQFF.

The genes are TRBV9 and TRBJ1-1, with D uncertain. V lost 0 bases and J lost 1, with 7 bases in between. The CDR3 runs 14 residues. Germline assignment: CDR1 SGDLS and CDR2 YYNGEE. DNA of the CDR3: TGTGCCAGCAGCGTAGCGCCGGGGAACACTGAAGCTTTCTTT. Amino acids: CASSVAPGNTEAFF. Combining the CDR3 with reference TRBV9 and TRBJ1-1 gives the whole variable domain DSGVTQTPKHLITATGQRVTLRCSPRSGDLSVYWYQQSLDQGLQFLIQYYNGEERAKGNILERFSAQQFPDLHSELNLSSLELGDSALYFCASSVAPGNTEAFFGQGTRLTVV.

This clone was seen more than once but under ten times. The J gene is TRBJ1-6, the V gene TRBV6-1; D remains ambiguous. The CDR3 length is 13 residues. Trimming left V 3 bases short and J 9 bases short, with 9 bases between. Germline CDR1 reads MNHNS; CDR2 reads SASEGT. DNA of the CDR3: TGTGCCAGCAGTGACACCAACGGTTCACCCCTCCACTTT. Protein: CASSDTNGSPLHF.

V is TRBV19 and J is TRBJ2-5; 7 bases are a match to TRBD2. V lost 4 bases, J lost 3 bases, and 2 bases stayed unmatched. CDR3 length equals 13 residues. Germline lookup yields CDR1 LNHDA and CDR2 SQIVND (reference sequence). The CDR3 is CASSRLAEETQYF. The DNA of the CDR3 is TGTGCCAGTAGTAGGCTAGCGGAAGAGACCCAGTACTTC.

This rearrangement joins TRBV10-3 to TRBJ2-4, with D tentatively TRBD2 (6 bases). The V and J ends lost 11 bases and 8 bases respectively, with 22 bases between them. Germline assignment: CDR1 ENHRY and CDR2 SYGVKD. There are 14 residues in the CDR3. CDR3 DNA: TGTGCCTCAGGGAGGCGCCCCGAGCTGGACATTCAGTACTTC. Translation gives CASGRRPELDIQYF.

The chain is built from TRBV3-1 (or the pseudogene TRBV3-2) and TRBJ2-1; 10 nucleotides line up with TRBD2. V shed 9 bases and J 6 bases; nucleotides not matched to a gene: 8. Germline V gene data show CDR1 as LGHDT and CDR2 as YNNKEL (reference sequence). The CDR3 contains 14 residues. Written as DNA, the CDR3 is TGTGCCAGTTCAACTAGCGGGGTCGGCAATGAGCAGTTCTTC. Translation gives CASSTSGVGNEQFF.

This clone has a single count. The CDR3 reads CASSLGWRGRTGELFF. The CDR3 DNA follows: TGTGCCAGCAGTTTAGGGTGGAGGGGCCGAACCGGGGAGCTGTTTTTT. The chain employs TRBV28 and TRBJ2-2, with D possibly TRBD2 on 6 matching bases. Trimming removed 2 bases at V and 5 bases at J, with 15 bases between. Germline CDR1 reads MDHEN; CDR2 reads SYDVKM. This CDR3 comprises 16 residues.

The CDR3 sequence is CASSETSGRALTFF. In DNA, the CDR3 is TGTGCCAGCAGCGAGACTAGCGGGAGGGCCTTAACGTTCTTC. The rearrangement uses TRBV7-9 and TRBJ2-1; 14 bases are a match to TRBD2. Germline trimming cut 5 bases from V and 15 bases from J; bases unmatched to any gene: 9. The CDR3 has 14 amino acids. In germline, CDR1 is SEHNR, CDR2 FQNEAQ (reference sequence).

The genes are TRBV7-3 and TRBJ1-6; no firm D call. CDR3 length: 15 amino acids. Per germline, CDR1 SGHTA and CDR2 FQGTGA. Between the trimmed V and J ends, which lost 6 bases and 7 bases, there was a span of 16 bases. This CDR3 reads CASSYGGESNSPLHF. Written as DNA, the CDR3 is TGTGCCAGCAGTTACGGCGGGGAATCCAATTCACCCCTCCACTTT.

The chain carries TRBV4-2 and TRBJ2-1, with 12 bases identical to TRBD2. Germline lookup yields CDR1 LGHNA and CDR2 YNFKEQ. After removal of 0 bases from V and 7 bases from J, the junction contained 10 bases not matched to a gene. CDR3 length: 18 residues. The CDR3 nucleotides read TGTGCCAGCAGCCAAGATCCTAGCGGGAGGGTTATGCGGAATGAGCAGTTCTTC. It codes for CASSQDPSGRVMRNEQFF.

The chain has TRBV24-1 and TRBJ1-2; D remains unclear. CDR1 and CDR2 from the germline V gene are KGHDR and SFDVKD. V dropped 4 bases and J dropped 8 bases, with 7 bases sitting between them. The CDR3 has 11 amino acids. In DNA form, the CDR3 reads TGTGCCACCAGTGACTCTAGAGGCTACACCTTC. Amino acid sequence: CATSDSRGYTF.

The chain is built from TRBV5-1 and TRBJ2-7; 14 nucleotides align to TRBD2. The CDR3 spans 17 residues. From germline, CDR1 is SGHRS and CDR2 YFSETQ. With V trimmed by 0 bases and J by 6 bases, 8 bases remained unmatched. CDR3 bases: TGCGCCAGCAGCTTGGGAGGGACTAGCGGGAGTTTTGGCGAGCAGTACTTC. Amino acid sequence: CASSLGGTSGSFGEQYF.

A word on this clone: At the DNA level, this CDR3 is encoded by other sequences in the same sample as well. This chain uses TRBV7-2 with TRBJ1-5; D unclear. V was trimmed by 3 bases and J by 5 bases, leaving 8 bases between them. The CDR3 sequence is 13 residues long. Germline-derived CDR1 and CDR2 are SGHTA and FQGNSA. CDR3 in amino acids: CASSFAGDQPQHF. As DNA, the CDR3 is TGTGCCAGCAGCTTTGCGGGCGATCAGCCCCAGCATTTT.

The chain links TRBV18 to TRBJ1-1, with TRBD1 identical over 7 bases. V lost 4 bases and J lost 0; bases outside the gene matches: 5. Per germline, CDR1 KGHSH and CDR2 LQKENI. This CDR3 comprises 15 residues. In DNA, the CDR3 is TGTGCCAGCTCACGGGGACAGCCTTTGAACACTGAAGCTTTCTTT. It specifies CASSRGQPLNTEAFF.

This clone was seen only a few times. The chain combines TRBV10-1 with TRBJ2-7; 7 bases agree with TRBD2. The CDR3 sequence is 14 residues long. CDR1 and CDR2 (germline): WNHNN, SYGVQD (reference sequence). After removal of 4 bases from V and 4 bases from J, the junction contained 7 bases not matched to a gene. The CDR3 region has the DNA TGCGCCAGCAGTGTGGCGGGAGCCATTTACGAGCAGTACTTC. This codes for CASSVAGAIYEQYF.

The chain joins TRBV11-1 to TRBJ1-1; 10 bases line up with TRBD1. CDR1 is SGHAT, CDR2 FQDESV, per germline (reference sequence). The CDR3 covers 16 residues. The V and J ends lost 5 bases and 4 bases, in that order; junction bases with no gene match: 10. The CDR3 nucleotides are TGTGCCAGCAGCCTCCGACCGGGACAGGGGTTCACTGAAGCTTTCTTT. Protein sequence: CASSLRPGQGFTEAFF.

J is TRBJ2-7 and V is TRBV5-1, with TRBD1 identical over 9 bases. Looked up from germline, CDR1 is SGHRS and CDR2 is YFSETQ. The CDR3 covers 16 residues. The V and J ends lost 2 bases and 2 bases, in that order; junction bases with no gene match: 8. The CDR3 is CASSFEPGQGPYEQYF. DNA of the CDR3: TGCGCCAGCAGCTTTGAACCGGGACAGGGCCCCTACGAGCAGTACTTC.

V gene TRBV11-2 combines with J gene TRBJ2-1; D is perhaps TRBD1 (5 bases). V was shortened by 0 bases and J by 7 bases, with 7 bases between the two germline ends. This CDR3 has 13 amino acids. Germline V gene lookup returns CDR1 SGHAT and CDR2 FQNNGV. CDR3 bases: TGTGCCAGCAGCTTAGACTACAGGAATGAGCAGTTCTTC. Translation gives CASSLDYRNEQFF.

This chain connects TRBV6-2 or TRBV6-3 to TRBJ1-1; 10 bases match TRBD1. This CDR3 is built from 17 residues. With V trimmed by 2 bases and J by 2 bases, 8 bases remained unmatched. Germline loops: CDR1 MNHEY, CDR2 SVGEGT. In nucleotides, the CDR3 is TGTGCCAGCAGTTACATCCGACAGGGGGCTTTTAACACTGAAGCTTTCTTT. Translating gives CASSYIRQGAFNTEAFF.